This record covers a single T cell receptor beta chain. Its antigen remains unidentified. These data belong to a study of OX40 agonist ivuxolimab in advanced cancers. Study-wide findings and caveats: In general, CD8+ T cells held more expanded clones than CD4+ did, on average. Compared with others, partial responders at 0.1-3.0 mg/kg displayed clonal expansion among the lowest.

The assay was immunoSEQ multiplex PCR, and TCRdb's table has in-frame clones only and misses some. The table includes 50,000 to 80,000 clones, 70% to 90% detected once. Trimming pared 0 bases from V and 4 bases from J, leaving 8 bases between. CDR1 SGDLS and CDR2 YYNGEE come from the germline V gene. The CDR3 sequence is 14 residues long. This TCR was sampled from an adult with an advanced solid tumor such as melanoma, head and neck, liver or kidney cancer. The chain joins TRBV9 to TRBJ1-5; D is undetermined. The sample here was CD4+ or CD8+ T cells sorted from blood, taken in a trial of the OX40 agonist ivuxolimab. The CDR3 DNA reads TGTGCCAGCAGCGTAGTAGACACTAATCAGCCCCAGCATTTT. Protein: CASSVVDTNQPQHF.